The 20 T cell receptor beta chains given below trace back to one sample, sequenced in a study of tumor-infiltrating lymphocytes in localized non-small cell lung cancer. Clones were read by immunoSEQ multiplex PCR, and TCRdb kept only the in-frame ones, dropping some. This table has about 21,000 clones, nearly 80% appearing once. Sequences were obtained from lung tumor tissue. These TCRs come from a human donor with non-small cell lung cancer.

The chain is built from TRBV19 and TRBJ1-1; the D gene is possibly TRBD1 (6 bases). The CDR3 is 16 residues long. V was pared by 8 bases and J by 1 base, with 20 bases between. Germline CDR1 reads LNHDA; CDR2 reads SQIVND (reference sequence). DNA for the CDR3: TGTGCCAGTTTTCCCTCCCGCAGGGACAAGAACACTGAAGCTTTCTTT. Translated, it gives CASFPSRRDKNTEAFF.

V is TRBV5-4 and J is TRBJ2-2, with TRBD1 matching over 7 bases. V lost 4 bases to trimming and J lost 2 bases; unmatched junction nucleotides: 5. This CDR3 contains 15 residues. CDR1 SGHNT and CDR2 YYREEE come from the germline V gene (reference sequence). The CDR3 is CASSGRTGNTGELFF. The CDR3 nucleotides read TGTGCCAGCAGCGGTCGGACAGGAAACACCGGGGAGCTGTTTTTT.

This clone was seen a few times. The chain joins TRBV30 to TRBJ1-5; tentative D call: TRBD1 (5 bases). This CDR3 is built from 14 residues. The V gene's germline CDR1 is GTSNPN and CDR2 SVGIG (reference sequence). V lost 0 bases and J lost 7, with 13 bases in between. The chain's CDR3 is CAWSVSGTRQPQHF. The CDR3 DNA follows: TGTGCCTGGAGTGTATCAGGGACGAGGCAGCCCCAGCATTTT.

The V and J genes are TRBV28 and TRBJ1-5; D gene unclear. V dropped 3 bases and J dropped 2 bases, with 11 bases sitting between them. This CDR3 has 15 amino acids. Germline V lookup: CDR1 MDHEN, CDR2 SYDVKM. The CDR3 here is CASSLSLSGNQPQHF. The CDR3 nucleotides are TGTGCCAGCAGTTTGTCCTTGTCGGGCAATCAGCCCCAGCATTTT.

In its sample, this clone was seen a few times. This chain connects TRBV28 to TRBJ2-7, with 10 bases that match TRBD1. V was clipped by 6 bases and J by 4 bases; unmatched bases: 15. The CDR3 spans 17 residues. Germline-derived CDR1 and CDR2 are MDHEN and SYDVKM. Here the CDR3 DNA reads TGTGCCAGCAGGCTGAGTGGGGGGACAGGGGTCTTGTACGAGCAGTACTTC. Protein sequence: CASRLSGGTGVLYEQYF.

The CDR3 DNA reads as TGTGCCAGCAGCTCCACCCCAGGGTTGGGAACAGATACGCAGTATTTT. This translates into CASSSTPGLGTDTQYF. The chain recombines TRBV7-3 with TRBJ2-3, with D tentatively TRBD1 (5 bases). The CDR3 runs to 16 residues. V was cut by 4 bases and J by 3 bases, with 17 bases left in between. CDR1 is SGHTA and CDR2 is FQGTGA in the germline V gene.

This chain joins TRBV27 and TRBJ2-5, with no clear D. The CDR3 runs 13 residues. Germline CDR1 reads MNHEY; CDR2 reads SMNVEV (reference sequence). Trimming removed 3 bases from V and 1 base from J, with 6 bases in between. The CDR3 sequence: CASSFGSQETQYF. CDR3 sequence (DNA): TGTGCCAGCAGTTTTGGCAGCCAAGAGACCCAGTACTTC.

Concerning this clone: Other DNA sequences within the sample encode an identical CDR3. V gene TRBV6-5 combines with J gene TRBJ2-1; 8 bases map to TRBD1. In germline, CDR1 is MNHEY, CDR2 SVGAGI. V shed 5 bases, J shed 2 bases, and the junction held 5 bases outside the gene matches. There are 15 residues in the CDR3. The CDR3 sequence: CASSRRGRAYNEQFF. CDR3 coding DNA: TGTGCCAGCAGTCGCAGGGGGCGTGCCTACAATGAGCAGTTCTTC.

For the CDR3, the DNA is TGTGCCAGCAGTCCTCGGACTAGCGGTATCTATGAGCAGTTCTTC. This gives the protein CASSPRTSGIYEQFF. This sequence joins TRBV7-6 and TRBJ2-1; 10 bases agree with TRBD2. The CDR3 is 15 residues long. The germline V gene has CDR1 SGHVS and CDR2 FNYEAQ. The V gene end was trimmed by 6 bases and the J gene end by 8 bases; junction bases not matched to a gene: 10.

This chain connects TRBV4-3 to TRBJ2-2, with 10 bases aligning to TRBD2. V dropped 3 bases and J dropped 1; count of bases not matched to a gene: 2. Germline CDR1 reads LGHNA; CDR2 reads YSLEER. This CDR3 contains 16 residues. For the CDR3, the DNA is TGCGCCAGCAGCCAGATAGCGGGAGGGAACACCGGGGAGCTGTTTTTT. Protein: CASSQIAGGNTGELFF.

This chain joins TRBV18 and TRBJ1-1, with D unclear. Germline CDR1 reads KGHSH; CDR2 reads LQKENI. There are 15 residues in the CDR3. V lost 1 base to trimming and J lost 0 bases, with 9 bases between them. The CDR3 is CASSPQELMNTEAFF. CDR3 coding DNA: TGTGCCAGCTCACCACAGGAGCTAATGAACACTGAAGCTTTCTTT. The full variable domain, completed using reference TRBV18 and TRBJ1-1, is NAGVMQNPRHLVRRRGQEARLRCSPMKGHSHVYWYRQLPEEGLKFMVYLQKENIIDESGMPKERFSAEFPKEGPSILRIQQVVRGDSAAYFCASSPQELMNTEAFFGQGTRLTVV.

The chain carries TRBV6-6 and TRBJ1-1; D gene unclear. CDR3 length equals 15 residues. V was cut by 7 bases and J by 1 base, with 16 bases left in between. Germline V gives CDR1 MNHNY, CDR2 SVGAGI (reference sequence). Here the CDR3 reads CASIRDGSRNTEAFF. In DNA, the CDR3 is TGTGCCAGCATCCGCGACGGGTCGAGGAACACTGAAGCTTTCTTT.

V is TRBV6-5 and J is TRBJ2-1; D is undetermined. The CDR3 has 12 residues. Trimming shortened V by 4 bases and J by 10 bases, and 11 bases separated the two germline ends. CDR1 MNHEY and CDR2 SVGAGI come from the germline V gene. The DNA of the CDR3 is TGTGCCAGCAGTTCCTTTCACCGGGAGCAGTTCTTC. Protein sequence: CASSSFHREQFF.

The V call is TRBV9, the J call TRBJ2-3; no firm D call. V was pared by 0 bases and J by 2 bases, with 7 bases between. CDR1 SGDLS and CDR2 YYNGEE come from the germline V gene. The CDR3 is 14 residues long. The CDR3 reads CASSVGAITDTQYF. In nucleotides, the CDR3 is TGTGCCAGCAGCGTAGGGGCCATCACAGATACGCAGTATTTT.

The J gene is TRBJ2-1, the V gene TRBV5-6, with D tentatively TRBD1 (6 bases). This CDR3 contains 16 residues. CDR1 is SGHDT and CDR2 is YYEEEE in the germline V gene. Trimming took 3 bases from V and 3 from J, leaving 16 bases between them. The CDR3 is CASSSPGATLYNEQFF. CDR3 DNA: TGTGCCAGCAGCTCCCCAGGGGCAACGCTCTACAATGAGCAGTTCTTC. The full variable domain, rest sourced from reference TRBV5-6 and TRBJ2-1, is DAGVTQSPTHLIKTRGQQVTLRCSPKSGHDTVSWYQQALGQGPQFIFQYYEEEERQRGNFPDRFSGHQFPNYSSELNVNALLLGDSALYLCASSSPGATLYNEQFFGPGTRLTVL.

The chain has TRBV7-2 and TRBJ1-2; D is undetermined. The CDR3 loop spans 11 amino acids. CDR1 is SGHTA and CDR2 is FQGNSA in the germline V gene. V was clipped by 7 bases and J by 7 bases, with 10 bases between them. The DNA of the CDR3 is TGTGCCAGCACCCCAGCGGGTGGCTACACCTTC. Its protein product is CASTPAGGYTF.

The chain is built from TRBV5-5 and TRBJ1-2; possibly TRBD1 for D (5 bases). V was clipped by 1 base and J by 4 bases, with 14 bases between them. This CDR3 is 15 amino acids long. The V gene's germline CDR1 is SGHKS and CDR2 YYEKEE (reference sequence). The CDR3 loop reads CASSLRGARAYGYTF. In nucleotides, the CDR3 is TGTGCCAGCAGCTTGAGGGGTGCGCGGGCCTATGGCTACACCTTC.

V and J are TRBV5-1 and TRBJ2-7; D gene unclear. This CDR3 spans 13 amino acids. CDR1 is SGHRS, CDR2 YFSETQ, per germline. V lost 4 bases and J lost 7, with 15 bases in between. This chain's CDR3 is CASSVLPEREQYF. In nucleotides, the CDR3 is TGCGCCAGCAGCGTCCTTCCGGAGAGGGAGCAGTACTTC.

The CDR3: CASSSDRKNQPQHF. For the CDR3, the DNA is TGTGCCAGCAGTAGTGACAGGAAGAATCAGCCCCAGCATTTT. V gene TRBV6-5 combines with J gene TRBJ1-5; D may be TRBD1 (6 bases). Between the trimmed V and J ends, which lost 5 bases and 4 bases, there was a span of 12 bases. The germline gives CDR1 MNHEY, CDR2 SVGAGI. This CDR3 spans 14 amino acids.

This sequence joins TRBV30 and TRBJ2-3, with a weak D call TRBD1 (5 bases). V lost 1 base to trimming and J lost 3 bases, with 5 bases between them. Germline CDR1 is GTSNPN and CDR2 is SVGIG (reference sequence). The CDR3 runs to 12 residues. The CDR3 sequence: CAWSEGTDTQYF. CDR3 nucleotides: TGTGCCTGGAGTGAGGGGACAGATACGCAGTATTTT.